This T cell receptor beta chain was sequenced in a study of CXCR3-negative and CXCR3-positive naive CD8 T cells. Study observations and caveats: More hydrophobic TRB CDR3s were found in CXCR3-positive naive cells than in CXCR3-negative naive cells.

Libraries were UMI-labeled 5' RACE TRB cDNA. Using the 5' RACE reads, TCRdb records one entry per CDR3 protein without DNA. This repertoire includes 140,000 to 150,000 distinct CDR3 sequences. This CDR3 has 15 amino acids. The germline CDR1 and CDR2 sequences are SGHRS and YFSETQ. Remarks on this clonotype: No antigen is known for it.

The chain couples TRBV5-1 to TRBJ2-7; lacking DNA, the TRBD1 call made by TCRdb goes unchecked. Material: naive CXCR3+ CD8+ T cells from blood. Subset: CD45RO-CCR7+CD27+CD95- naive CD8+ T cells expressing CXCR3 (TNR3+). This TCR derives from a human donor in good health. Some clones in this sample may be carry-over from other donors' samples. The CDR3: CASSYPQGAPNEQYF.